In this sample, the clone carrying this T cell receptor (beta chain) turned up a few times. Its antigen is not known. TCRdb passed the 5' RACE reads through MiXCR, listing each CDR3 protein once. The sample yields 90,000 to 150,000 distinct CDR3 sequences, about 7% seen once. These data come from a study of T cells after yellow fever vaccination. Overall study results and limits: The secondary response peaked faster, at day 5 versus 15, but was weaker.

The V gene lost 0 bases and the J gene lost 8 bases, with 13 bases spanning the gap. This CDR3 comprises 14 residues. Looked up from germline, CDR1 is LGHNA and CDR2 is YSLEER. The TCR comes from a man in his late teens or twenties who received the YFV17D yellow fever vaccine. The sample was CD4+ T cells sorted from PBMCs, taken roughly seven weeks after the first yellow fever vaccination. V is TRBV4-3 and J is TRBJ1-2, with no clear D. The CDR3 sequence: CASSQERRAVGYTF. CDR3 sequence (DNA): TGCGCCAGCAGCCAAGAAAGACGGGCCGTCGGCTACACCTTC.